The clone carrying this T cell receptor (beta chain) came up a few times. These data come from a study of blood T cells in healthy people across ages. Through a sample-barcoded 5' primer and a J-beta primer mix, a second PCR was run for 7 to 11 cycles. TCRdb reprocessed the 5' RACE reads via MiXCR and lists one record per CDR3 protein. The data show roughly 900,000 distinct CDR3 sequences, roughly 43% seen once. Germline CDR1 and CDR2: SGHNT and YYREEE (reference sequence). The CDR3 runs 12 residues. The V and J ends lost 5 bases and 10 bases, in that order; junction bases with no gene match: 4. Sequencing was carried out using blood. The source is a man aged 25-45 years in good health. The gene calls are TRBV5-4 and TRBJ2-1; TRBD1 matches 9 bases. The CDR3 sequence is CASSLTGGEQFF. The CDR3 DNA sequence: TGTGCCAGCAGTCTTACAGGGGGCGAGCAGTTCTTC.